A single sample gave rise to the 27 T cell receptor beta chains below, sequenced in a study of response to subunit inactivated influenza vaccine. TCRdb re-derived calls from the RT-PCR reads in MiXCR, one entry per CDR3 protein. The sample includes around 570,000 distinct CDR3 sequences, about 11% of them seen just once. These same records also appear under a second study, on T cells expressing NK-cell markers. This second report adds: Beta-chain TCR cDNA was generated via 5'RACE template switching with UMIs.

The sequenced sample was PBMCs from blood, obtained on the day of vaccination. These receptors all stem from a man aged 50 to 60 who received an inactivated influenza vaccine.

The table lists this clonotype with a few counts. The chain carries TRBV27 and TRBJ2-3; the D call may be TRBD1 or TRBD2 (5 bases each). CDR3 length equals 14 residues. Looked up from germline, CDR1 is MNHEY and CDR2 is SMNVEV (reference sequence). The germline V and J ends were trimmed by 3 bases and 6 bases, with 13 bases remaining between them. CDR3 bases: TGTGCCAGCAGTTTCCTACTCGGGGCGGATACGCAGTATTTT. Protein product: CASSFLLGADTQYF.

The J gene is TRBJ2-6, the V gene TRBV28; D perhaps matches TRBD1 (6 bases). Trimming cost V 7 bases and J 0 bases, with 25 bases left between them. The CDR3 spans 20 residues. Germline V gives CDR1 MDHEN, CDR2 SYDVKM. CDR3 loop: CASNEVRGMGLGSGANVLTF. CDR3 sequence (DNA): TGTGCCAGCAATGAAGTCAGGGGAATGGGGCTGGGCTCTGGGGCCAACGTCCTGACTTTC.

The table lists this clonotype with many counts. The V gene is TRBV7-2, the J gene TRBJ1-1; unclear D gene. The length of the CDR3 is 14 residues. Deletions cut 0 bases from V and 10 bases from J, with 15 bases between. Germline V lookup: CDR1 SGHTA, CDR2 FQGNSA. The CDR3, as DNA: TGTGCCAGCAGCTTAGCATGGGGAACGTCTGTAGCTTTCTTT. Translating gives CASSLAWGTSVAFF.

This clonotype appeared many times. V and J are TRBV11-2 and TRBJ2-1; 7 bases align to TRBD2. The CDR3 is 16 residues long. V dropped 4 bases and J dropped 4; count of bases not matched to a gene: 10. The V gene's germline CDR1 is SGHAT and CDR2 FQNNGV. CDR3 DNA sequence: TGTGCCAGCAGCTGGGGGGGAACGGGGGAATACAATGAGCAGTTCTTC. It specifies CASSWGGTGEYNEQFF.

The V call is TRBV5-1, the J call TRBJ2-7; D possibly corresponds to TRBD2 (6 bases). Germline-derived CDR1 and CDR2 are SGHRS and YFSETQ. The CDR3 loop spans 15 amino acids. V was trimmed by 7 bases and J by 0 bases, leaving 17 bases between them. The CDR3 spells CASQLASLPSYEQYF. The CDR3 coding sequence is TGCGCCAGCCAGCTAGCGTCTCTCCCCTCCTACGAGCAGTACTTC.

V gene TRBV20-1 combines with J gene TRBJ1-1; D unclear. The V gene's germline CDR1 is DFQATT and CDR2 SNEGSKA (reference sequence). The CDR3 runs 13 residues. V lost 3 bases and J 4 bases, leaving 12 bases between the germline ends. CDR3 sequence (DNA): TGCAGTGCTAGGATCCCGGGCGCCACTGAAGCTTTCTTT. It translates to CSARIPGATEAFF.

The chain couples TRBV18 to TRBJ2-1; tentatively, D is TRBD1 or TRBD2 (5 bases each). The CDR3 length is 14 residues. In germline, CDR1 is KGHSH, CDR2 LQKENI. V lost 4 bases and J lost 6, with 13 bases in between. CDR3 residues: CASSHPGTPNEQFF. The CDR3 bases are TGTGCCAGCTCACACCCCGGGACGCCCAATGAGCAGTTCTTC.

This clonotype was observed a handful of times. The CDR3 nucleotides are TGTGCCAGCAGCTTAGTCCCCCACCCGGGGACAGGGGGCAATCAGCCCCAGCATTTT. It encodes CASSLVPHPGTGGNQPQHF. This chain uses TRBV7-8 with TRBJ1-5; TRBD1 aligns across 10 bases. The CDR3 has 19 amino acids. Trimming at V came to 1 base and at J to 2 bases, leaving 11 bases not matched to a gene. Germline V gives CDR1 SGHVS, CDR2 FQNEAQ.

Only a few counts were recorded for this clonotype. The chain has TRBV5-4 and TRBJ2-1; D gene unclear. With 9 bases removed from V and 2 bases from J, the gap between germline ends came to 24 bases. Germline CDR1 SGHNT, CDR2 YYREEE (reference sequence). This CDR3 is 17 amino acids long. CDR3 sequence: CAMGLDSLGNTYNEQFF. Here the CDR3 DNA reads TGTGCCATGGGCTTGGATTCCCTTGGTAATACCTACAATGAGCAGTTCTTC.

This clonotype was seen more than once but under ten times. The CDR3 is CASSFWTELRYNEQYF. The CDR3 DNA follows: TGTGCCAGCAGTTTCTGGACAGAACTTCGATACAACGAGCAGTACTTC. The rearrangement joins TRBV28 to TRBJ2-7; D is perhaps TRBD1 (6 bases). The CDR3 runs to 16 residues. Trimming left V 3 bases short and J 5 bases short, with 20 bases between. CDR1 and CDR2 (germline): MDHEN, SYDVKM.

The chain is built from TRBV4-2 and TRBJ2-7, with TRBD2 matching over 12 bases. The V segment lost 4 bases and the J segment 6 bases; nucleotides outside the gene matches: 13. This CDR3 contains 17 residues. CDR1 LGHNA and CDR2 YNFKEQ come from the germline V gene. The CDR3 DNA reads TGTGCCAGCAGCCCCCAAGGCCTAGCGGGAGGGCCGGGCGAGCAGTACTTC. It encodes CASSPQGLAGGPGEQYF.

The chain joins TRBV12-5 to TRBJ2-5, with D unclear. This CDR3 has 14 amino acids. Trimming removed 1 base from V and 5 bases from J, with 11 bases in between. Germline V gene sequence: CDR1 LGHNT, CDR2 FRNRAP. The CDR3 sequence: CASGLGLGSETQYF. For the CDR3, the DNA is TGTGCTAGTGGTTTGGGACTGGGTTCGGAGACCCAGTACTTC.

This clonotype was observed a few times. The J gene is TRBJ2-1, the V gene TRBV23-1; 8 nucleotides match TRBD2. TRBV23-1 is known as an ORF, though its function is uncertain. With 11 bases clipped from V and 0 bases from J, the junction kept 9 bases outside the gene matches. The CDR3 covers 15 residues. The CDR3 spells CAPCGGKSSYNEQFF. DNA of the CDR3: TGCGCCCCGTGCGGGGGGAAGAGCTCCTACAATGAGCAGTTCTTC.

This clonotype was observed many times. The chain carries TRBV15 and TRBJ1-6; D possibly corresponds to TRBD1 (5 bases). The CDR3 loop spans 17 amino acids. CDR1 LNHNV and CDR2 YYDKDF come from the germline V gene (reference sequence). The V end lost 0 bases, the J end lost 3 bases, and 12 bases lay between the germline ends. The CDR3, as DNA: TGTGCCACCAGCAGAGATCTTCAGGGCGTCTATAATTCACCCCTCCACTTT. Encoded protein: CATSRDLQGVYNSPLHF.

The chain carries TRBV18 and TRBJ2-7; D gene uncertain. With 3 bases removed from V and 2 bases from J, the gap between germline ends came to 11 bases. Germline-derived CDR1 and CDR2 are KGHSH and LQKENI. This CDR3 comprises 14 residues. CDR3 in amino acids: CASSPITVAYEQYF. In DNA, the CDR3 is TGTGCCAGCTCACCGATCACGGTTGCCTACGAGCAGTACTTC.

The CDR3 loop reads CASSPDNTEAFF. The CDR3 nucleotides read TGTGCCAGCTCCCCTGACAACACTGAAGCTTTCTTT. V gene TRBV18 combines with J gene TRBJ1-1; D is unresolved. With 6 bases removed from V and 2 bases from J, the gap between germline ends came to 7 bases. Looked up from germline, CDR1 is KGHSH and CDR2 is LQKENI. The CDR3 is 12 residues long.

This chain links TRBV29-1 with TRBJ2-7; no firm D call. CDR3 length equals 15 residues. Per germline, CDR1 SQVTM and CDR2 ANQGSEA. With 4 bases removed from V and 6 bases from J, the gap between germline ends came to 22 bases. The CDR3 loop is CSVGPGLQSPGEQYF. The CDR3 nucleotides are TGCAGCGTTGGGCCCGGGCTTCAAAGTCCCGGCGAGCAGTACTTC.

The chain recombines TRBV6-6 with TRBJ2-1; no clear D gene. V was clipped by 5 bases and J by 6 bases, with 11 bases between them. The CDR3 is made up of 13 amino acids. CDR1 MNHNY and CDR2 SVGAGI come from the germline V gene (reference sequence). This chain's CDR3 is CASSQKTLNEQFF. The CDR3 DNA is TGTGCCAGCAGTCAAAAAACGCTCAATGAGCAGTTCTTC.

This clonotype has a handful of counts. V and J are TRBV5-1 and TRBJ2-7; D gene ambiguous. V was pared by 6 bases and J by 1 base, with 14 bases between. Germline assignment: CDR1 SGHRS and CDR2 YFSETQ. The CDR3 covers 14 residues. DNA for the CDR3: TGCGCCAGCAAGGATCACCCAGCTTCCTACGAGCAGTACTTC. It specifies CASKDHPASYEQYF. Together with reference TRBV5-1 and TRBJ2-7, the CDR3 gives the full variable domain: KAGVTQTPRYLIKTRGQQVTLSCSPISGHRSVSWYQQTPGQGLQFLFEYFSETQRNKGNFPGRFSGRQFSNSRSEMNVSTLELGDSALYLCASKDHPASYEQYFGPGTRLTVT.

The table lists this clonotype with a few counts. The rearrangement links TRBV27 to TRBJ2-3, with D perhaps matching TRBD2 (6 bases). Germline CDR1 is MNHEY and CDR2 is SMNVEV (reference sequence). The CDR3 extends over 15 amino acids. Trimming removed 1 base from V and 1 base from J, with 9 bases in between. CDR3 sequence reads: CASSLLRDGTDTQYF. As DNA, the CDR3 is TGTGCCAGCAGTTTATTGCGGGACGGCACAGATACGCAGTATTTT.

This clonotype was found many times. This chain links TRBV28 with TRBJ1-1; D may be TRBD1 (5 bases). Germline lookup yields CDR1 MDHEN and CDR2 SYDVKM. V lost 6 bases and J lost 1, with 9 bases in between. CDR3 size: 13 residues. This chain's CDR3 is CASSWGENTEAFF. The CDR3 DNA follows: TGTGCCAGCAGCTGGGGGGAGAACACTGAAGCTTTCTTT.

The chain joins TRBV7-6 to TRBJ2-1, with D perhaps TRBD1 (5 bases). The CDR3 is 16 amino acids. Germline V lookup: CDR1 SGHVS, CDR2 FNYEAQ. V was cut by 1 base and J by 2 bases, with 12 bases left in between. The CDR3 coding sequence is TGTGCCAGCAGCTTAGACCTGGGGCAGGCCTACAATGAGCAGTTCTTC. It codes for CASSLDLGQAYNEQFF. The full variable domain, in which reference TRBV7-6 and TRBJ2-1 provide the parts outside the CDR3, is GAGVSQSPRYKVTKRGQDVALRCDPISGHVSLYWYRQALGQGPEFLTYFNYEAQQDKSGLPNDRFSAERPEGSISTLTIQRTEQRDSAMYRCASSLDLGQAYNEQFFGPGTRLTVL.

This chain uses TRBV5-5 with TRBJ2-3; D is unresolved. Trimming took off 5 bases at V and 0 bases at J, with 7 bases between the two ends. CDR1 and CDR2 (germline): SGHKS, YYEKEE (reference sequence). This CDR3 has 13 amino acids. Written as DNA, the CDR3 is TGTGCCAGCAGGGTTGGAAGCACAGATACGCAGTATTTT. Protein product: CASRVGSTDTQYF.

The chain couples TRBV29-1 to TRBJ2-5; D is unresolved. With 0 bases removed from V and 2 bases from J, the gap between germline ends came to 13 bases. CDR1 and CDR2 from the germline V gene are SQVTM and ANQGSEA. The CDR3 consists of 15 residues. CDR3 amino acids: CSVEDPDLGQETQYF. In nucleotides, the CDR3 is TGCAGCGTTGAAGACCCAGACCTTGGGCAAGAGACCCAGTACTTC.

On this clonotype itself: The germline gene is not matched at one end of the junction; a read error may be the cause. In DNA form, the CDR3 reads TGTGCCGGCAGCTTAGATCCGGCAAGACAAGAGACCCAGTACTTC. Translating gives CAGSLDPARQETQYF. The V gene is TRBV11-2, the J gene TRBJ2-5, with D unresolved. The CDR3 is 15 amino acids. CDR1 is SGHAT and CDR2 is FQNNGV in the germline V gene.

This clonotype was found many times. The genes are TRBV10-3 and TRBJ2-7, with D maybe TRBD1 (5 bases). Trimming cost V 0 bases and J 4 bases, with 7 bases left between them. The CDR3 spans 13 residues. Germline assignment: CDR1 ENHRY and CDR2 SYGVKD. The CDR3 reads CAISESKGYEQYF. CDR3 sequence (DNA): TGTGCCATCAGTGAGTCGAAGGGGTACGAGCAGTACTTC.

Here the CDR3 reads CASSLGFNTDTQYF. As DNA, the CDR3 is TGTGCCAGCAGCCTTGGCTTCAACACAGATACGCAGTATTTT. The rearrangement uses TRBV7-9 and TRBJ2-3; D is unresolved. This CDR3 is built from 14 residues. The germline V gene encodes CDR1 SEHNR and CDR2 FQNEAQ (reference sequence). Deletions cut 5 bases from V and 2 bases from J, with 11 bases between. Drawing the rest from reference TRBV7-9 and TRBJ2-3, the complete variable domain is DTGVSQNPRHKITKRGQNVTFRCDPISEHNRLYWYRQTLGQGPEFLTYFQNEAQLEKSRLLSDRFSAERPKGSFSTLEIQRTEQGDSAMYLCASSLGFNTDTQYFGPGTRLTVL.